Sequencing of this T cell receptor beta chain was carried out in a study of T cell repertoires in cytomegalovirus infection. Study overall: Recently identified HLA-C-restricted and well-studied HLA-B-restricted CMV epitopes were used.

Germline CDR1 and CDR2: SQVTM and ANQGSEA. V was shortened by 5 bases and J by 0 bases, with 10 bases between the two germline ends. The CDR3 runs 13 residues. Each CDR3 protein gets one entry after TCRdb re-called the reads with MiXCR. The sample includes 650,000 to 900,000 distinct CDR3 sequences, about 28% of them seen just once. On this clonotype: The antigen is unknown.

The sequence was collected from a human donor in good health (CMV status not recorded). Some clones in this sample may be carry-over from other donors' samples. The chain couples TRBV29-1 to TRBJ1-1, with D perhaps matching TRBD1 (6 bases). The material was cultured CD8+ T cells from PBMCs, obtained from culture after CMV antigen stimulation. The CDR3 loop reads CSVPTGLNTEAFF. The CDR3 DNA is TGCAGCGTTCCGACAGGCCTGAACACTGAAGCTTTCTTT.